This TCR beta chain was recovered during a study of T cell responses to AZD1222 COVID-19 vaccine. Study-level findings and limits: Scientists sampled the repertoires only once the peak T cell response had passed.

Remarks on this clone: What it binds is not known.

The germline gives CDR1 MNHEY, CDR2 SVGAGI. This CDR3 spans 13 amino acids. V lost 6 bases and J lost 5, with 12 bases in between. Produced via immunoSEQ multiplex PCR; TCRdb's table is partial and in-frame only. Among about 150,000 clones listed, approximately 92% were seen once. The sample in question was peripheral blood, obtained 28 days after the second AZD1222 dose. This clonotype was sampled from an adult who received the AZD1222 COVID-19 vaccine. The chain carries TRBV6-5 and TRBJ2-3, with a tentative D call TRBD1 (6 bases). The CDR3 sequence: CASREQGLDTQYF. CDR3 coding DNA: TGTGCCAGCAGAGAGCAGGGGTTAGATACGCAGTATTTT.